This T cell receptor beta chain was obtained from a study of cytomegalovirus exposure and HLA in healthy donors. TCRdb's table, derived via immunoSEQ multiplex PCR, lists solely in-frame clones and lacks some. The data contain roughly 240,000 clones, 80% to 90% of them seen just once; the ten biggest clones take up approximately 2.5%. The CDR3 covers 13 residues. The ends were cut back, 3 bases at V and 4 bases at J, with 9 bases in the middle. In germline, CDR1 is MDHEN, CDR2 SYDVKM. While the first cohort had fewer than 850 subjects, the donors belonged to the separate validation cohort of about 110 subjects.

The sample comprised PBMCs. This chain joins TRBV28 and TRBJ2-5; possibly TRBD2 for D (6 bases). This TCR was recovered from a man aged 18 to 35 in good health and CMV-seronegative. This CDR3 reads CASSFGGRETQYF. The CDR3, as DNA: TGTGCCAGCAGTTTTGGAGGGAGAGAGACCCAGTACTTC.